A selection of T cell receptor beta chains follows, all from one sample in a study of graft-versus-host responses after intestinal transplantation. Assay used: immunoSEQ multiplex PCR; TCRdb lists only in-frame clones, some missing. The sample has approximately 70,000 clones; roughly 92% are singletons. The material sequenced was bone marrow, taken 700 to 750 days after intestinal transplantation. Every receptor here comes from a human patient who received an intestinal transplant, so some T cells may come from the graft donor. CDR3s include the opening cysteine and the closing phenylalanine or tryptophan.

v_gene: TRBV6-5
CDR3aa: CASTDRDGDNEQFF

v_gene: TRBV19
CDR3aa: CASSSSQGTYNSPLHF

v_gene: TRBV5-4
CDR3aa: CASSLGMGPNYGYTF

v_gene: TRBV19
CDR3aa: CASSRGQPTISPLHF

v_gene: TRBV7-9
CDR3aa: CASSLERGGYTF

v_gene: TRBV5-4
CDR3aa: CASSLTSAHEQYF

v_gene: TRBV19
CDR3aa: CASSIQEGIYEQYF

v_gene: TRBV11-2
CDR3aa: CASSLTWEQYF

v_gene: TRBV9
CDR3aa: CASSGTSGTSSEQFF

v_gene: TRBV11-2
CDR3aa: CASSLDLTSGDTDTQYF

v_gene: TRBV9
CDR3aa: CASRVDGVGTGGSGELFF

v_gene: TRBV12-5
CDR3aa: CASGLVRGGNSPLHF

v_gene: TRBV2
CDR3aa: CASGLAGTDTQYF

v_gene: TRBV9
CDR3aa: CASSAGTGGFEQYF

v_gene: TRBV5-6
CDR3aa: CASSPVIAKNIQYF

v_gene: TRBV4-1
CDR3aa: CASRRSGQSYEQYF

v_gene: TRBV9
CDR3aa: CASSVLAGADTQYF

v_gene: TRBV18
CDR3aa: CASSPPSGTHKETQYF

v_gene: TRBV10-3
CDR3aa: CAISPGLAGSDEQYF

v_gene: TRBV6-1
CDR3aa: CASRLTSGDHYEQYF

v_gene: TRBV9
CDR3aa: CASSVDKSSYEQYF

v_gene: TRBV19
CDR3aa: CASSPQGPSYNEQFF

v_gene: TRBV6-5
CDR3aa: CASSFKNEQFF

v_gene: TRBV5-4
CDR3aa: CASRLAGSYEQYF

v_gene: TRBV7-9
CDR3aa: CASSLDSPEAFF

v_gene: TRBV19
CDR3aa: CASSIRDGAYNEQFF

v_gene: TRBV5-4
CDR3aa: CASSSDRQETQYF

v_gene: TRBV7-9
CDR3aa: CASSVGQGRTEAFF

v_gene: TRBV6-6
CDR3aa: CASSYLGAAGEQYF

v_gene: TRBV6-4
CDR3aa: CASRRAGNTEAFF

v_gene: TRBV19
CDR3aa: CASSMRGRGYEQYF

v_gene: TRBV9
CDR3aa: CASSVRDHEQFF

v_gene: TRBV5-4
CDR3aa: CASSSPRHHEQYF

v_gene: TRBV5-1
CDR3aa: CASSNSTGLLESGELFF

v_gene: TRBV9
CDR3aa: CASSANRQETQYF

v_gene: TRBV6-5
CDR3aa: CASSWGTGNHEQYF

v_gene: TRBV6-5
CDR3aa: CASSYSKFGSGNTIYF

v_gene: TRBV4-1
CDR3aa: CASSQDLYEQYF

v_gene: TRBV5-1
CDR3aa: CASSLEPDLGGYTF

v_gene: TRBV7-9
CDR3aa: CATDRDIPDEQYF

v_gene: TRBV5-5
CDR3aa: CASKRDREDSPLHF

v_gene: TRBV4-1
CDR3aa: CASSQDLRITYEQYF

v_gene: TRBV7-3
CDR3aa: CARSKDSTYNEQFF

v_gene: TRBV19
CDR3aa: CASRLTVQYAEAFF

v_gene: TRBV6-5
CDR3aa: CASSYLRQPPYGYTF

v_gene: TRBV12-5
CDR3aa: CASGLGHSNQPQHF

v_gene: TRBV6-1
CDR3aa: CASSERKGTYRETQYF

v_gene: TRBV30
CDR3aa: CAWNGQGNTIYF

v_gene: TRBV6-5
CDR3aa: CASSYKGQGYNEQFF

v_gene: TRBV18
CDR3aa: CASSPGESNQPQHF

v_gene: TRBV7-2
CDR3aa: CASSFSSSYEQYF

v_gene: TRBV28
CDR3aa: CASSPAGRAKNIQYF

v_gene: TRBV6-5
CDR3aa: CASSPDRGAYEQYF

v_gene: TRBV9
CDR3aa: CASSVGQGSKYF

v_gene: TRBV4-2
CDR3aa: CASSLSQGASHEQYF

v_gene: TRBV7-3
CDR3aa: CASSPIGTGGYETQYF

v_gene: TRBV29-1
CDR3aa: CSVEEGAGETQYF

v_gene: TRBV10-3
CDR3aa: CAISDPTGVAGELFF

v_gene: TRBV25-1
CDR3aa: CASSESLDPMNTEAFF

v_gene: TRBV4-2
CDR3aa: CASSQQDGDLTVTEAFF